The T cell receptor beta chain described here comes from a study of blood T cell repertoires in COVID-19. On the study more broadly: Collection of acute and convalescent COVID-19 samples took place in the United States, Italy and Spain. PBMCs, B-cell-depleted T cells, or T cells provided the cDNA or gDNA that made up the material.

Looked up from germline, CDR1 is WNHNN and CDR2 is SYGVQD (reference sequence). This CDR3 has 13 residues. J was trimmed by 6 bases and V by 7 bases; bases with no gene match: 6. Assay: immunoSEQ multiplex PCR; the TCRdb copy retains only in-frame clones and omits some. The sample has about 500,000 clones, approximately 90% seen once. Researchers sorted participants into cohorts using their self-reported clinical history. Two negative PCRs, clearance, or symptom resolution characterized the recovered Cohort 3 donors. The sequenced material came from PBMCs or T cells enriched from blood (not recorded which). V is TRBV10-1 and J is TRBJ1-2, with 9 bases identical to TRBD1. The clonotype comes from a woman aged 18-35 years who had recovered from COVID-19. CDR3 protein: CASILGTGNGYTF. The CDR3 nucleotides are TGCGCCAGCATTTTAGGGACAGGGAATGGCTACACCTTC.